These 20 T cell receptor delta chains share one sample of origin, sequenced in a study of γδ T cells in repeated Plasmodium falciparum infection. Gammadelta T cells were flow-sorted from PBMC into Vgamma9/Vdelta2+ and Vdelta2-negative populations for bulk analysis. TCRdb reran clone calling via CATT on the multiplex PCR reads. Of more than 45,000 delta-chain clones detected, 1.7% appear once; the ten largest clones hold around 16%. Material: gamma-delta T cells from blood. The receptor source for this set is a pool of human donors (malaria-infected and uninfected, not separated).

Comments on this clone: Translating this DNA gives a protein that differs at residue 17 from the TCRdb one, which belongs to a much larger clone; a read error is likely, and the protein shown is this translation. The chain employs TRDV1 and TRDJ1; D is possibly TRDD3 (5 bases). CDR3 length: 23 amino acids. Germline CDR1 TSWWSYY, CDR2 QGS. V was trimmed by 0 bases and J by 5 bases, leaving 37 bases between them. The CDR3 loop reads CALGELGSMVGHHSPWEWDKLIF. In nucleotides, the CDR3 is TGTGCTCTTGGGGAACTAGGCTCTATGGTTGGACACCACTCTCCCTGGGAATGGGATAAACTCATCTTT.

Points on this clone: TCRdb records a much larger clone's protein for this DNA, with a difference at residue 5 that likely arises from a read error; the protein given is the translation of the DNA. The gene calls are TRDV1 and TRDJ1, with TRDD3 matching 9 bases. TCRdb carries no J gene annotation; the J gene was assigned here by matching the DNA with germline. The junction had 18 bases not matched to a gene; V was cut back by 4 bases and J by 0 bases. The CDR3 is 20 residues long. The germline V gene has CDR1 TSWWSYY and CDR2 QGS. CDR3 amino acids: CALGGGNEKTGGHYTDKLIF. CDR3 bases: TGTGCTCTTGGGGGAGGAAATGAGAAAACTGGGGGACACTACACCGATAAACTCATCTTT.

Worth noting for this clone: This may be a read error: a much more frequent sequence differs by one nucleotide. The V gene is TRDV1, but the J gene lacks a call; the DNA was not used to check the table's D call, TRDD3. This CDR3 spans 15 amino acids. Looked up from germline, CDR1 is TSWWSYY and CDR2 is QGS. The CDR3 nucleotides are TGTGCTCTTGGGGACTCTCACTTCTTTACCGATAAACTCACCTTT. Amino acids: CALGDSHFFTDKLTF.

Ten or more counts support this clone. Since a far larger clone is one base different, this is likely a read error. The same CDR3 is also encoded by other DNA sequences in this sample. The rearrangement uses TRDV1 and TRDJ1; 9 bases map to TRDD2. The germline V gene has CDR1 TSWWSYY and CDR2 QGS. This CDR3 is built from 17 residues. V lost 2 bases to trimming and J lost 5 bases; unmatched junction nucleotides: 12. DNA for the CDR3: TGTGCTCTTGGGGAAACCCCTTCCTACGGGGGATGGGATAAACTCATCTTT. Amino acid sequence: CALGETPSYGGWDKLIF.

This clone occurred a few times. The mismatch at residue 20 between this DNA's translation and the TCRdb protein of a much larger clone likely reflects a read error; the protein shown is translated from the DNA. The rearrangement joins TRDV1 to TRDJ1; a weak D match, TRDD2 (7 bases). Here the J gene was assigned by germline matching of the DNA, as TCRdb has none. The CDR3 is made up of 23 amino acids. Germline V CDR1 and CDR2: TSWWSYY, QGS. The CDR3 sequence is CALGEPFPTTGLWGWGHTDELIF. The CDR3 DNA reads as TGTGCTCTTGGGGAACCGTTTCCTACTACCGGCCTCTGGGGCTGGGGACACACCGATGAACTCATCTTT.

This clone was found a few times. The TCRdb protein, from a much larger clone, departs from this DNA's translation at residue 8, likely by read error; the protein shown derives from the DNA. This chain connects TRDV3 to TRDJ1; TRDD3 is a possible D gene (9 bases). Matching the DNA to germline supplied the J gene, which TCRdb does not give. Germline V gives CDR1 TVYSNPD, CDR2 GDNSRS (reference sequence). V was trimmed by 4 bases and J by 3 bases, leaving 33 bases between them. The CDR3 contains 19 residues. The CDR3: CASATSYANWGTKADKLIF. In DNA form, the CDR3 reads TGTGCCTCCGCCACTTCCTACGCTAACTGGGGGACGAAGGCCGATAAACTCATCTTT.

This clone was observed a handful of times. TCRdb shows a much larger clone's protein in place of this DNA's translation, and the two differ at residue 11, likely through a read error; the protein shown is translated from the DNA. This CDR3 is CALGELGPSYAWGIQGNTDKLIF. The CDR3 DNA is TGTGCTCTTGGGGAACTGGGGCCTTCCTACGCCTGGGGGATACAAGGGAACACCGATAAACTCATCTTT. This chain links TRDV1 with TRDJ1; 11 positions agree with TRDD3. TCRdb supplies no J gene; here it was assigned by aligning the nucleotide sequence to germline. The V segment lost 0 bases and the J segment 0 bases; nucleotides outside the gene matches: 21. The CDR3 sequence is 23 residues long. The germline V gene encodes CDR1 TSWWSYY and CDR2 QGS.

Note on this clone: The TCRdb protein, from a much larger clone, departs from this DNA's translation at residue 15, likely by read error; the protein shown derives from the DNA. The gene calls are TRDV1 and TRDJ1, with 8 nucleotides matching TRDD3. TCRdb supplies no J gene; here it was assigned by aligning the nucleotide sequence to germline. This CDR3 is built from 25 residues. V gave up 5 bases and J gave up 0 bases; unmatched junction bases: 35. CDR1 and CDR2 (germline): TSWWSYY, QGS. Here the CDR3 DNA reads TGTGCTCTTGGGACTCAAGGCCTTTCACCTTTTTTCTGGGGGACAACATCTGGATACACCGATAAACTCATCTTT. It specifies CALGTQGLSPFFWGTTSGYTDKLIF.

For this clone: A far bigger clonotype differs at one base, so this is likely a read error. Other DNA sequences of this sample code for an identical CDR3. The V gene is given as TRDV1, and no J gene call is available; TRDD3 was called by the table and not checked on the DNA. CDR3 length: 22 residues. Germline lookup yields CDR1 TSWWSYY and CDR2 QGS. In DNA, the CDR3 is TGTGCTCTTGGGGACGTCGTCCTACATCCACTGGGGGATACCAGCTTGACAGCACAGCTCTTCTTT. Translated: CALGDVVLHPLGDTSLTAQLFF.

Concerning this clone itself: TCRdb shows a much larger clone's protein in place of this DNA's translation, and the two differ at residue 4, likely through a read error; the protein shown is translated from the DNA. The chain couples TRDV3 to TRDJ1; unclear D gene. With 2 bases removed from V and 2 bases from J, the gap between germline ends came to 15 bases. The CDR3 is 14 amino acids. CDR1 and CDR2 from the germline V gene are TVYSNPD and GDNSRS (reference sequence). CDR3 amino acids: CAFDAPLETDKLIF. The CDR3 coding sequence is TGTGCCTTTGATGCCCCTCTTGAGACCGATAAACTCATCTTT.

This clone showed up just a few times. TCRdb lists the protein of a much larger clone for this DNA, which differs at residue 19, so this is likely a read error; the protein given here is translated from the DNA itself. No J gene was assigned, while the V gene was called as TRDV1; the listed D gene, TRDD3, was not tested against the DNA. The CDR3 is 21 amino acids. CDR1 TSWWSYY and CDR2 QGS come from the germline V gene. CDR3 sequence reads: CALGELAPRPSVWGSLFQPIF. The CDR3 region has the DNA TGTGCTCTTGGGGAACTAGCCCCTCGGCCTTCAGTCTGGGGGTCCCTGTTCCAACCCATCTTT.

This clone was counted at least ten times. TCRdb's protein, taken from a much larger clone, differs from this DNA's translation at residue 14, likely owing to a read error; the protein displayed comes from the DNA. The DNA of the CDR3 is TGTGCTCTTGGGGAAACTCCTTCCTACGGGGGATGGGATGAACTCATCTTT. Its protein is CALGETPSYGGWDELIF. The rearrangement links TRDV1 to TRDJ1, with TRDD2 matching 9 bases. V lost 2 bases and J lost 9; bases outside the gene matches: 16. Germline V gene lookup returns CDR1 TSWWSYY and CDR2 QGS. The CDR3 has 17 residues.

This clone has only a few counts. A far larger clone is one base from this, pointing to a likely read error. The same CDR3 can be traced to other DNA sequences in this sample. The chain is built from TRDV1 and TRDJ1, with 10 bases matching TRDD3. No J gene is reported in TCRdb; it was inferred here by comparing the DNA with germline. The germline gives CDR1 TSWWSYY, CDR2 QGS. With V trimmed by 0 bases and J by 1 base, 23 bases remained unmatched. The CDR3 is 23 residues long. Written as DNA, the CDR3 is TGTGCTCTTGGGGAACTTCGCCCCCGGCCTTCCTTGTATTGGGGGATACTCACCGATAAACTCATCTTT. Residues: CALGELRPRPSLYWGILTDKLIF.

This clone qualifies as medium-sized. The chain has TRDV1 and TRDJ1, with TRDD3 matching 11 bases. J was trimmed by 3 bases and V by 4 bases; bases with no gene match: 10. Germline V gene sequence: CDR1 TSWWSYY, CDR2 QGS. The CDR3 has 17 amino acids. The CDR3 DNA follows: TGTGCTCTTGGGGGGCGACTGGGGGATAGTTACTCCGATAAACTCATCTTT. Translating gives CALGGRLGDSYSDKLIF.

On this clone: This likely stems from a read error, as it lies one base from a far larger clone. The same CDR3 is also encoded by other DNA sequences in this sample. The chain joins TRDV1 to TRDJ1, with 13 bases matching TRDD3. CDR3 length: 22 residues. Germline CDR1 is TSWWSYY and CDR2 is QGS. CDR3 nucleotide sequence: TGTGCTCTTGGGGAAAGACTCGTCCCTCGGGTTACTGGGGGATACGCGTCCGACAAACTCATCTTT. Translation: CALGERLVPRVTGGYASDKLIF.

With respect to this clone: It differs at one base from a far larger clone, so likely a read error. This sample includes further DNA sequences coding for the same CDR3. V usage is TRDV1 and J usage is TRDJ1; 8 nucleotides line up with TRDD3. The J gene, left out of TCRdb, was set here by checking the DNA against germline. The CDR3 totals 16 residues. The V segment lost 2 bases and the J segment 8 bases; nucleotides outside the gene matches: 13. Germline assignment: CDR1 TSWWSYY and CDR2 QGS. The CDR3 loop reads CALGEMGGGSLHKLIF. CDR3 sequence (DNA): TGTGCTCTTGGGGAAATGGGTGGGGGATCTCTCCACAAACTCATCTTT.

This clone was seen a handful of times. The protein TCRdb gives is from a much larger clone and does not agree with this DNA's translation at residue 9, likely a read error; the protein shown here comes from the DNA. Here the CDR3 reads CAFVAGPKGVIF. CDR3 in DNA: TGTGCCTTTGTAGCTGGGCCGAAGGGGGTCATCTTT. No J gene call was made, and the V gene is TRDV3. The CDR3 contains 12 residues. The germline CDR1 and CDR2 sequences are TVYSNPD and GDNSRS (reference sequence).

This clone was picked up many times. Translating this DNA gives a protein that differs at residue 6 from the TCRdb one, which belongs to a much larger clone; a read error is likely, and the protein shown is this translation. The rearrangement uses TRDV1 and TRDJ1; D is perhaps TRDD3 (5 bases). Germline loops: CDR1 TSWWSYY, CDR2 QGS. V was shortened by 9 bases and J by 2 bases, with 16 bases between the two germline ends. CDR3 length equals 14 residues. CDR3 coding DNA: TGTGCTCTGGTCCCTGCGGGGAGGACCGATAAACTCATCTTT. Protein product: CALVPAGRTDKLIF.

In this sample, this clone turned up many times. Only one base separates this from a far larger clonotype, so it likely reflects a read error. Within the sample, other DNA sequences also encode this same CDR3. The chain combines TRDV1 with TRDJ1, with 10 bases that match TRDD3. The CDR3 has 19 residues. In germline, CDR1 is TSWWSYY, CDR2 QGS. CDR3 region: CALGEFLPVTGGWADKLIF. Here the CDR3 DNA reads TGTGCTCTTGGGGAATTCTTACCCGTTACTGGGGGATGGGCCGATAAGCTCATCTTT.

Concerning this clone: The protein given by TCRdb reflects a much larger clone and differs at residue 19 from this DNA's translation, likely from a read error; the protein shown is the DNA's translation. The chain uses TRDV1 and TRDJ1, with 7 bases aligning to TRDD3. The germline CDR1 and CDR2 sequences are TSWWSYY and QGS. This CDR3 comprises 22 residues. CDR3 DNA sequence: TGTGCTCTTGGGGAACTCAAGGTACCTACTGGGGATAAGCCCGGGGACACCGATAGACTCATCTTT. Its protein is CALGELKVPTGDKPGDTDRLIF.